This T cell receptor (beta chain) was profiled in a study of blood T cell repertoires in COVID-19. Method: immunoSEQ multiplex PCR; TCRdb's copy keeps in-frame clones and lacks some. The data contain just over 250,000 clones, about 87% of them singletons. V lost 5 bases and J 0 bases, leaving 22 bases between the germline ends. The CDR3 consists of 18 residues. Germline CDR1 is SGHAT and CDR2 is FQNNGV. The rearrangement joins TRBV11-2 to TRBJ1-1; D is possibly TRBD1 (5 bases). This clonotype was obtained from a man aged 60-69 years who had recovered from COVID-19. Source material: peripheral blood. The CDR3 loop reads CASSLRGRGQLLNTEAFF. The CDR3 nucleotides read TGTGCCAGCAGCCTTAGAGGGAGGGGCCAACTTCTGAACACTGAAGCTTTCTTT.